The clone carrying this TCR beta chain turned up a few times. The antigen is undetermined. With V trimmed by 6 bases and J by 11 bases, 12 bases remained unmatched. This CDR3 has 12 amino acids. The germline V gene has CDR1 SQVTM and CDR2 ANQGSEA. The second PCR ran roughly 7 to 12 cycles with a sample-barcoded 5' primer and J-beta primers. Every cDNA was tagged by a template-switch adaptor with 12 random nucleotides. TCRdb independently ran MiXCR on the 5' RACE reads; one entry per CDR3 protein. The sample carries roughly 790,000 distinct CDR3 sequences, about 42% recorded once. The sample is drawn from a study of blood T cells in healthy people across ages. Whole-study findings and limits: More naive CD4+ cells and higher diversity were found in long-lived than in aged donors.

Sequences were obtained from blood. This TCR was sampled from an older woman in good health. The chain is built from TRBV29-1 and TRBJ2-5, with TRBD1 matching 7 bases. The CDR3 protein is CSVEQGDDEQYF. The DNA for the CDR3 is TGCAGCGTGGAGCAGGGGGATGATGAGCAGTACTTC.